This TCR beta chain was identified during a study of shared clonotypes between healthy human individuals. At the level of the study: Three CD4 naive, three CD4 memory, two CD8 naive and one CD8 memory plate were used per donor. Findings of the study overall: Clonotype sharing among the donors was expected to vary with sequencing depth.

Some clones are missing from TCRdb's copy, which holds only in-frame ones; the method was immunoSEQ multiplex PCR. The table has some 300,000 clones, roughly 70% seen once. Losses at the gene ends were 0 bases for V and 5 bases for J; bases not matched to a gene: 3. CDR1 SGHNT and CDR2 YYREEE come from the germline V gene (reference sequence). The CDR3 spans 15 residues. On this clone: Its antigen is as yet unknown.

The receptor was derived from a man aged 30 to 39 in good health. Sequenced input: memory CD4+ T cells sorted from blood. Subset given: CD45RA-negative fraction. This sequence joins TRBV5-4 and TRBJ2-1, with 9 bases lining up with TRBD2. CDR3 bases: TGTGCCAGCAGCTTGGAACTAGCGGGCCACAATGAGCAGTTCTTC. Translation gives CASSLELAGHNEQFF. Drawing the rest from reference TRBV5-4 and TRBJ2-1, the complete variable domain is ETGVTQSPTHLIKTRGQQVTLRCSSQSGHNTVSWYQQALGQGPQFIFQYYREEENGRGNFPPRFSGLQFPNYSSELNVNALELDDSALYLCASSLELAGHNEQFFGPGTRLTVL.